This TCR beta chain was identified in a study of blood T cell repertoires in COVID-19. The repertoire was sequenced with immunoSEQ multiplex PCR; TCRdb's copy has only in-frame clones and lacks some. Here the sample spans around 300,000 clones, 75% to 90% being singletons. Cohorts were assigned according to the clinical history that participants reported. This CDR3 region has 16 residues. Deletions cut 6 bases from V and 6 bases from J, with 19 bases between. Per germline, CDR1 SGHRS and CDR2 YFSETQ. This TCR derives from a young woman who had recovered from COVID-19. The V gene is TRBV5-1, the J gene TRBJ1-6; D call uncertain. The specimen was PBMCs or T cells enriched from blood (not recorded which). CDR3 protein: CASTIPGSLVNSPLHF. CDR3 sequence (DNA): TGCGCCAGCACCATACCCGGGAGCCTCGTTAATTCACCCCTCCACTTT.